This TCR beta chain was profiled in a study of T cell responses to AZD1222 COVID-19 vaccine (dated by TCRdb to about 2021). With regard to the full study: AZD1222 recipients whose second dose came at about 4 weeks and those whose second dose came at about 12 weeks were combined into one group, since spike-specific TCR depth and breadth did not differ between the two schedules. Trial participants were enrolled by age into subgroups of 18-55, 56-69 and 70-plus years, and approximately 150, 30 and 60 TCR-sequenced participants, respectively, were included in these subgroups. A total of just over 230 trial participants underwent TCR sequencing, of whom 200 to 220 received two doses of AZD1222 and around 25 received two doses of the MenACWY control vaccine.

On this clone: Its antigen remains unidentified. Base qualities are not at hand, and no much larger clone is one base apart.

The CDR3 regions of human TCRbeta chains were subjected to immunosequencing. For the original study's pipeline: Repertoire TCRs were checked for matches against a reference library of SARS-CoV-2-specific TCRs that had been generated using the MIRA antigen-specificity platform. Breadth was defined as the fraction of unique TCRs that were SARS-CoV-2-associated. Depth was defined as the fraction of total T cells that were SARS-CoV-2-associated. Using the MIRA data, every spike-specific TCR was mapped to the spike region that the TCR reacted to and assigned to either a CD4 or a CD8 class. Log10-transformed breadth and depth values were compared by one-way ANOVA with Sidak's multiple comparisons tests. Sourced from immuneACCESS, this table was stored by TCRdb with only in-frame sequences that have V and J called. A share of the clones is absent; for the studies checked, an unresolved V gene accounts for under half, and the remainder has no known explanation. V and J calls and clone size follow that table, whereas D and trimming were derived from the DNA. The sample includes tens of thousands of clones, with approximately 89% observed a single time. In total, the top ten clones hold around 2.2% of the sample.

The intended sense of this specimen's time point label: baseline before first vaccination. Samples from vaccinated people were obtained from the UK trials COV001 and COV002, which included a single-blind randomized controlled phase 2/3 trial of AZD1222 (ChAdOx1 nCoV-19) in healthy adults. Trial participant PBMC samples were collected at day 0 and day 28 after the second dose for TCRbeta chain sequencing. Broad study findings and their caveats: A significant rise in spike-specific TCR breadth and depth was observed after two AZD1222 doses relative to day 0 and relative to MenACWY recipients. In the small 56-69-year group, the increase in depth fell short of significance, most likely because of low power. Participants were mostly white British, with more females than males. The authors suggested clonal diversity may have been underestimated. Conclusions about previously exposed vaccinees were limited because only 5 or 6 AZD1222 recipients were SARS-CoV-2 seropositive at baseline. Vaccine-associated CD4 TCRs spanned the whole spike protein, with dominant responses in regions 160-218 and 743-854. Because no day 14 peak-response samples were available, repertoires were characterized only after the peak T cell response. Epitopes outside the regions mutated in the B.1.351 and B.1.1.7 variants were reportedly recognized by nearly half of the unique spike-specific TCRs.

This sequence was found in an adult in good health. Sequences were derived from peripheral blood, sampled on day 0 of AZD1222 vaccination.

Read as DNA, the sequence is TGTGCCAGCAGTGTCAGATTGAGGGAGACCCAGTACTTC. It translates to CASSVRLRETQYF. Recombination linked TRBV14 to TRBJ2-5; a confident D gene designation cannot be given. Including the terminal cysteine and phenylalanine, the CDR3 comprises 13 residues. The entry retains the CDR3 DNA only, 39 bases that are in frame from base 1. Sequences SGHDN (CDR1) and FVKESK (CDR2) are obtained from the germline V gene. The junction carries 13 bases between V and J, which are trimmed by 6 bases and 5 bases respectively. When the CDR3 is completed using the reference TRBV14 and TRBJ2-5 genes on either side, the full variable domain is EAGVTQFPSHSVIEKGQTVTLRCDPISGHDNLYWYRRVMGKEIKFLLHFVKESKQDESGMPNNRFLAERTGGTYSTLKVQPAELEDSGVYFCASSVRLRETQYFGPGTRLLVL.